Below, 16 T cell receptor beta chains from the same sample are listed, as sequenced in a study of blood T cell repertoires in COVID-19 (dated by TCRdb to 2018 to 2020). The library was made by the immunoSEQ multiplex PCR assay. TCRdb obtained this table from immuneACCESS and retained in-frame rearrangements with V and J assigned. These tables miss some clones; where compared with another copy, unresolved V genes account for less than half of the shortfall, and the remainder is unexplained. Recorded for this sample are about 83,000 clones; around 90% of them occurred a single time. Together, the top ten hold around 40% of the sample. The sample was peripheral blood. The receptors here all came from a human donor in a cohort sampled during active COVID-19.

The CDR3 region is CASSLGGQTNEKLFF. For the CDR3, the DNA is TGCGCCAGCAGCTTGGGAGGACAGACTAATGAAAAACTGTTTTTT. The gene calls are TRBV5-1 and TRBJ1-4, with D perhaps matching TRBD1 (6 bases). The V end was cut by 0 bases, the J end by 2 bases, with 8 bases between. The CDR3 totals 15 residues. The germline gives CDR1 SGHRS, CDR2 YFSETQ.

The chain combines TRBV6-4 with TRBJ2-2, with TRBD1 as a possible D gene (5 bases). The CDR3 covers 13 residues. Germline loops: CDR1 MRHNA, CDR2 SNTAGT. Deletions cut 2 bases from V and 6 bases from J, with 7 bases between. The DNA of the CDR3 is TGTGCCAGCAGTGACGAAGGGGCCGGGGAGCTGTTTTTT. Protein sequence: CASSDEGAGELFF.

This clone was seen a few times. The chain recombines TRBV29-1 with TRBJ2-1; 13 bases align to TRBD2. The CDR3 has 13 amino acids. Germline V CDR1 and CDR2: SQVTM, ANQGSEA. Trimming removed 7 bases from V and 9 bases from J; junction bases left unmatched: 6. The CDR3 DNA follows: TGCAGCGCTTCGACTAGCGGGGGGATTGAGCAGTTCTTC. The encoded protein is CSASTSGGIEQFF.

This chain links TRBV25-1 with TRBJ2-5; TRBD2 matches 16 bases. Germline assignment: CDR1 MGHDK and CDR2 SYGVNS. This CDR3 is 16 amino acids long. V trimming: 4 bases; J trimming: 4 bases; junction bases outside the gene matches: 3. The CDR3 DNA is TGTGCCAGCAGTGCCGGGACTAGCGGGGGGGGAGAGACCCAGTACTTC. This gives the protein CASSAGTSGGGETQYF. Combining the CDR3 with reference TRBV25-1 and TRBJ2-5 gives the whole variable domain EADIYQTPRYLVIGTGKKITLECSQTMGHDKMYWYQQDPGMELHLIHYSYGVNSTEKGDLSSESTVSRIRTEHFPLTLESARPSHTSQYLCASSAGTSGGGETQYFGPGTRLLVL.

This sequence joins TRBV19 and TRBJ1-3, with a possible D match to TRBD1 (5 bases). Trimming stripped 8 bases from V and 0 bases from J, with 11 bases between. The CDR3 sequence is 14 residues long. CDR1 and CDR2 from the germline V gene are LNHDA and SQIVND (reference sequence). Here the CDR3 DNA reads TGTGCCAGTTGGGGGGGGAGCTCTGGAAACACCATATATTTT. Translating it yields CASWGGSSGNTIYF. Supplemented by reference TRBV19 and TRBJ1-3, the full variable domain reads DGGITQSPKYLFRKEGQNVTLSCEQNLNHDAMYWYRQDPGQGLRLIYYSQIVNDFQKGDIAEGYSVSREKKESFPLTVTSAQKNPTAFYLCASWGGSSGNTIYFGEGSWLTVV.

The chain combines TRBV18 with TRBJ2-7; perhaps TRBD2 as D (6 bases). Trimming stripped 5 bases from V and 0 bases from J, with 14 bases between. The germline gives CDR1 KGHSH, CDR2 LQKENI. The CDR3 extends over 15 amino acids. The DNA of the CDR3 is TGTGCCAGCTCAGCCGGGACTGTCAGCTCCTACGAGCAGTACTTC. Its translation is CASSAGTVSSYEQYF.

The gene calls are TRBV5-6 and TRBJ2-7; a possible D gene is TRBD1 (5 bases). Germline loops: CDR1 SGHDT, CDR2 YYEEEE. The CDR3 runs to 13 residues. Trimming cost V 4 bases and J 2 bases, with 10 bases left between them. The chain's CDR3 is CASSRPGTYEQYF. The DNA of the CDR3 is TGTGCCAGCAGCCGGCCAGGGACCTACGAGCAGTACTTC.

This clone turned up a few times. The chain combines TRBV5-1 with TRBJ2-5; the match to TRBD2 covers 7 bases. V lost 0 bases to trimming and J lost 2 bases; unmatched junction nucleotides: 7. The CDR3 totals 16 residues. CDR1 is SGHRS, CDR2 YFSETQ, per germline. CDR3 in amino acids: CASSLGATSEQETQYF. CDR3 nucleotide sequence: TGCGCCAGCAGCTTGGGGGCCACTAGCGAACAAGAGACCCAGTACTTC. The whole variable domain, remainder taken from reference TRBV5-1 and TRBJ2-5, is KAGVTQTPRYLIKTRGQQVTLSCSPISGHRSVSWYQQTPGQGLQFLFEYFSETQRNKGNFPGRFSGRQFSNSRSEMNVSTLELGDSALYLCASSLGATSEQETQYFGPGTRLLVL.

V is TRBV19 and J is TRBJ1-5; D might be TRBD1 (5 bases). Per germline, CDR1 LNHDA and CDR2 SQIVND (reference sequence). The V and J ends lost 0 bases and 2 bases respectively, with 8 bases between them. The CDR3 is 15 amino acids. The CDR3 sequence: CASSIDTQGNQPQHF. In DNA, the CDR3 is TGTGCCAGTAGTATAGATACACAGGGCAATCAGCCCCAGCATTTT.

The V call is TRBV7-2, the J call TRBJ2-1, with D maybe TRBD2 (7 bases). The CDR3 has 13 amino acids. Germline V gene data show CDR1 as SGHTA and CDR2 as FQGNSA. The V gene lost 2 bases and the J gene lost 10 bases, with 12 bases spanning the gap. Here the CDR3 reads CASSLRGGMEQFF. CDR3 in DNA: TGTGCCAGCAGCTTAAGGGGGGGTATGGAGCAGTTCTTC.

This rearrangement joins TRBV25-1 to TRBJ2-1; 13 bases fit TRBD2. The V and J ends lost 9 bases and 4 bases, in that order; junction bases with no gene match: 0. CDR1 MGHDK and CDR2 SYGVNS come from the germline V gene. This CDR3 comprises 13 residues. CDR3 region: CARGLAGYNEQFF. The CDR3, as DNA: TGTGCCAGGGGACTAGCGGGGTACAATGAGCAGTTCTTC.

The genes are TRBV5-1 and TRBJ2-5, with a weak D call TRBD2 (6 bases). V gave up 2 bases and J gave up 2 bases, with 10 bases separating them. This CDR3 region has 14 residues. Germline V gene lookup returns CDR1 SGHRS and CDR2 YFSETQ. CDR3 coding DNA: TGCGCCAGCAGCTTTGGTAGCGGACAAGAGACCCAGTACTTC. This encodes CASSFGSGQETQYF.

V gene TRBV7-2 combines with J gene TRBJ2-3, with TRBD2 matching over 7 bases. V was pared by 10 bases and J by 3 bases, with 13 bases of the junction left unmatched. Germline V gene data show CDR1 as SGHTA and CDR2 as FQGNSA. The CDR3 extends over 15 amino acids. The CDR3: CATNPGGGGTDTQYF. The CDR3 DNA is TGTGCCACCAACCCGGGGGGTGGTGGGACAGATACGCAGTATTTT.

The CDR3, as DNA: TGTGCCAGCAGCTTAGGGACACTAAACACCGGGGAGCTGTTTTTT. Its translation: CASSLGTLNTGELFF. V gene TRBV5-5 combines with J gene TRBJ2-2; D may be TRBD1 (6 bases). The CDR3 loop spans 15 amino acids. The germline V gene encodes CDR1 SGHKS and CDR2 YYEKEE (reference sequence). V was cut by 2 bases and J by 2 bases, with 10 bases left in between.

The gene calls are TRBV19 and TRBJ1-2, with a weak D call TRBD1 (5 bases). CDR1 LNHDA and CDR2 SQIVND come from the germline V gene (reference sequence). The CDR3 runs 17 residues. V was clipped by 4 bases and J by 3 bases, with 21 bases between them. Written as DNA, the CDR3 is TGTGCCAGTAGTAAACCTTCCGCACAGGCATTAGACTATGGCTACACCTTC. It translates to CASSKPSAQALDYGYTF.

V and J are TRBV18 and TRBJ2-3, with a weak D call TRBD1 (5 bases). CDR3 size: 15 residues. Trimming stripped 3 bases from V and 2 bases from J, with 12 bases between. Germline loops: CDR1 KGHSH, CDR2 LQKENI. In nucleotides, the CDR3 is TGTGCCAGCTCACCTCAGGGCAGTAACACAGATACGCAGTATTTT. Amino acids: CASSPQGSNTDTQYF.